This T cell receptor (beta chain) was identified during a study of shared clonotypes between healthy human individuals. This CDR3 has 11 residues. In germline, CDR1 is MDHEN, CDR2 SYDVKM. Trimming stripped 10 bases from V and 0 bases from J, with 6 bases between. The assay was carried out at the deep level. Libraries were prepared by immunoSEQ multiplex PCR; TCRdb keeps only in-frame clonotypes and omits some of them. The profile covers some 200,000 clones, with approximately 61% appearing a single time and more than 9% taken by the ten largest. The sample taken for sequencing was memory CD4+ T cells sorted from blood. Subset meaning: CD45RA-negative fraction. The source is a man aged 30 to 39 in good health. V is TRBV28 and J is TRBJ1-2; D unresolved. The CDR3, as DNA: TGTGCCACCCAGGCTAACTATGGCTACACCTTC. Translating it yields CATQANYGYTF.